The T cell receptor beta chain under discussion was sequenced for a study of cytomegalovirus exposure and HLA in healthy donors. Per germline, CDR1 SGHTA and CDR2 FQGNSA. V gave up 1 base and J gave up 2 bases, with 8 bases separating them. The CDR3 totals 14 residues. Study-wide findings and caveats: Cytomegalovirus status, reportedly, was diagnosed with high specificity and sensitivity by the classifier. More clonal expansion characterized HLA-associated TCR beta chains than equally common others in a later analysis. A later analysis found common viral pathogens apparently linked to several of the most significant clusters. The study labeled approximately 150 TCR beta chains cytomegalovirus-associated.

On this clone: No antigen is known for it.

PCR was performed using 60 Vbeta and 13 Jbeta primers. The table came from immunoSEQ multiplex PCR; TCRdb's copy has only in-frame clones and leaves some out. This table holds 150,000 to 200,000 clones, 75% to 80% found once. What was sequenced was PBMCs. The chain recombines TRBV7-2 with TRBJ1-1; no reliable D call. This sequence was found in a man in his forties in good health and CMV-seropositive. CDR3 DNA: TGTGCCAGCAGCTTAGGCCAGTTTAACACTGAAGCTTTCTTT. It codes for CASSLGQFNTEAFF.